Listed here are 26 T cell receptor beta chains from one sample, sequenced in a study of blood T cells in healthy people across ages. Using a J-beta primer mix together with a sample-barcoded 5' primer, a second PCR was run for roughly 7 to 12 cycles. TCRdb reprocessed the 5' RACE reads with MiXCR, giving one entry per CDR3 protein. The table includes approximately 2,000,000 distinct CDR3 sequences, approximately 40% detected once. The sequenced material came from blood. The origin of the receptors is a human donor in good health.

The V call is TRBV3-1, the J call TRBJ2-7; 8 nucleotides line up with TRBD1. The V gene end was trimmed by 1 base and the J gene end by 8 bases; junction bases not matched to a gene: 16. Germline V gene lookup returns CDR1 LGHDT and CDR2 YNNKEL (reference sequence). The CDR3 extends over 17 amino acids. The CDR3 loop reads CASSQGGQGANSVKQYF. CDR3 DNA sequence: TGTGCCAGCAGCCAAGGTGGGCAGGGGGCCAACTCGGTCAAGCAGTACTTC.

This clonotype was observed a few times. The V gene is TRBV29-1, the J gene TRBJ2-3; D remains ambiguous. V dropped 4 bases and J dropped 0 bases, with 11 bases sitting between them. The CDR3 contains 14 residues. Germline assignment: CDR1 SQVTM and CDR2 ANQGSEA. CDR3 region: CSVAVGSSTDTQYF. Written as DNA, the CDR3 is TGCAGCGTTGCGGTTGGGTCTAGCACAGATACGCAGTATTTT.

With regard to this clonotype: A junction end diverges from the germline sequence, so it may reflect a read error. For the CDR3, the DNA is TGTGCCAGCAGCTCTCCTTTGGACAGTGATAACTATGGCTGCACCTTC. It codes for CASSSPLDSDNYGCTF. The J gene is TRBJ1-2, the V gene TRBV7-9; D is perhaps TRBD1 (6 bases). Per the germline V gene, CDR1 is SEHNR and CDR2 is FQNEAQ (reference sequence). The CDR3 is 16 amino acids.

This chain connects TRBV6-2 or TRBV6-3 to TRBJ1-2; the D gene is possibly TRBD1 (5 bases). Germline V gene sequence: CDR1 MNHEY, CDR2 SVGEGT. V gave up 2 bases and J gave up 5 bases, with 12 bases separating them. The CDR3 is 14 amino acids. DNA of the CDR3: TGTGCCAGCAGTTACCAGCAGGGAAGGTATGGCTACACCTTC. It yields the protein CASSYQQGRYGYTF.

The rearrangement links TRBV9 to TRBJ2-5, with 11 bases fitting TRBD1. Germline trimming cut 4 bases from V and 2 bases from J; bases unmatched to any gene: 7. Germline assignment: CDR1 SGDLS and CDR2 YYNGEE. This CDR3 is built from 16 residues. The CDR3 DNA is TGTGCCAGCAGCCCCGACGGGACAGGGGGTCAAGAGACCCAGTACTTC. Protein product: CASSPDGTGGQETQYF.

The V call is TRBV7-9, the J call TRBJ1-4; D gene unclear. Germline V lookup: CDR1 SEHNR, CDR2 FQNEAQ (reference sequence). CDR3 length: 14 residues. With 1 base removed from V and 6 bases from J, the gap between germline ends came to 9 bases. Written as DNA, the CDR3 is TGTGCCAGCAGCTTAGTGGGTCACCATGAAAAACTGTTTTTT. Its protein product is CASSLVGHHEKLFF.

This clonotype was found a few times. The genes are TRBV15 and TRBJ2-5, with D possibly matching TRBD2 (6 bases). The J call may be incorrect, as the DNA end agrees better with TRBJ2-7. Germline CDR1 is LNHNV and CDR2 is YYDKDF (reference sequence). The CDR3 extends over 15 amino acids. CDR3 region: CATSREGGRLHEQYF. CDR3 DNA sequence: TGTGCCACCAGCAGAGAGGGAGGACGCCTACACGAGCAGTACTTC.

The chain recombines TRBV4-2 with TRBJ2-7; TRBD1 might be the D (5 bases). Germline CDR1 is LGHNA and CDR2 is YNFKEQ. V was cut by 2 bases and J by 3 bases, with 8 bases left in between. The CDR3 is 13 residues long. The CDR3 bases are TGTGCCAGCAGCCAATACAGGTACTACGAGCAGTACTTC. Protein: CASSQYRYYEQYF.

This CDR3 reads CASSIRDIGTEAFF. CDR3 DNA sequence: TGTGCCAGCAGCATCCGGGACATCGGGACTGAAGCTTTCTTT. The chain employs TRBV7-2 and TRBJ1-1; TRBD1 might be the D (6 bases). The germline V gene encodes CDR1 SGHTA and CDR2 FQGNSA. Trimming cost V 5 bases and J 5 bases, with 15 bases left between them. The CDR3 consists of 14 residues.

This clonotype was seen a few times. The genes are TRBV4-3 and TRBJ1-2; no clear D gene. CDR3 length: 14 residues. Germline V gene sequence: CDR1 LGHNA, CDR2 YSLEER. Trimming stripped 5 bases from V and 0 bases from J, with 10 bases between. The CDR3 DNA sequence: TGCGCCAGCAGCGCCCGATGGGCTAACTATGGCTACACCTTC. Protein: CASSARWANYGYTF.

This clonotype was counted a few times. The V and J genes are TRBV4-1 and TRBJ1-5; D is ambiguous. Germline CDR1 reads MGHRA; CDR2 reads YSYEKL. This CDR3 contains 13 residues. Deletions cut 1 base from V and 9 bases from J, with 10 bases between. CDR3 region: CASSQGQAWPQHF. The DNA of the CDR3 is TGCGCCAGCAGCCAAGGGCAGGCCTGGCCCCAGCATTTT.

The V and J genes are TRBV20-1 and TRBJ2-7, with 9 positions matching TRBD1. V shed 1 base and J 6 bases; nucleotides not matched to a gene: 7. This CDR3 region has 14 residues. Germline V gene data show CDR1 as DFQATT and CDR2 as SNEGSKA (reference sequence). CDR3 in amino acids: CSARAGTGISEQYF. CDR3 in DNA: TGCAGTGCTAGAGCCGGGACAGGGATTTCCGAGCAGTACTTC.

The V and J genes are TRBV28 and TRBJ2-3; D is possibly TRBD2 (7 bases). The CDR3 is made up of 15 amino acids. V shed 3 bases and J shed 2 bases, with 12 bases lying between them. The germline gives CDR1 MDHEN, CDR2 SYDVKM. This chain's CDR3 is CASSFAGAFTDTQYF. The CDR3 bases are TGTGCCAGCAGTTTTGCGGGGGCCTTCACAGATACGCAGTATTTT.

V and J are TRBV7-2 and TRBJ2-5, with 8 bases matching TRBD1. The ends lost 5 bases at V and 7 bases at J; junction bases unmatched: 12. Germline CDR1 and CDR2: SGHTA and FQGNSA. The CDR3 spans 15 residues. CDR3 protein: CASSVRQGSSATQYF. CDR3 in DNA: TGTGCCAGCAGCGTCCGACAGGGGTCATCGGCGACCCAGTACTTC.

V is TRBV20-1 and J is TRBJ1-1, with D tentatively TRBD1 (6 bases). This CDR3 spans 14 amino acids. Germline V gene data show CDR1 as DFQATT and CDR2 as SNEGSKA (reference sequence). The V gene lost 2 bases and the J gene lost 1 base, with 11 bases spanning the gap. In DNA, the CDR3 is TGCAGTGCTAGACCCAGACAGGCGAACACTGAAGCTTTCTTT. Its protein product is CSARPRQANTEAFF.

The chain links TRBV5-6 to TRBJ2-3, with 7 bases matching TRBD2. Per germline, CDR1 SGHDT and CDR2 YYEEEE. CDR3 length: 16 amino acids. J gave up 5 bases and V 4 bases, and 13 bases lay outside the gene matches. CDR3 protein: CASSQSPGGMGDTQYF. CDR3 coding DNA: TGTGCCAGCAGCCAAAGCCCCGGGGGGATGGGAGATACGCAGTATTTT.

Concerning this clonotype itself: One end of the junction fails to match germline, which may point to a read error. V and J are TRBV4-3 and TRBJ2-3; D is unclear. CDR1 and CDR2 from the germline V gene are LGHNA and YSLEER. The CDR3 consists of 15 residues. CDR3 DNA sequence: TGCGCCAGCAGCCAACTGACGGGCGCGGCAGATACGCCGTATTTT. Residues: CASSQLTGAADTPYF.

This clonotype was detected once. The V gene is TRBV12-3 or TRBV12-4, the J gene TRBJ1-5; 8 positions agree with TRBD1. The CDR3 is 16 amino acids. V lost 2 bases to trimming and J lost 7 bases; unmatched junction nucleotides: 10. This CDR3 reads CASSLTVRGLGQPQHF. The DNA of the CDR3 is TGTGCCAGCAGTTTAACCGTCAGGGGGCTCGGGCAGCCCCAGCATTTT.

The V and J genes are TRBV29-1 and TRBJ2-2; 11 nucleotides agree with TRBD1. CDR3 length equals 14 residues. Germline V gene data show CDR1 as SQVTM and CDR2 as ANQGSEA. Trimming at V came to 3 bases and at J to 6 bases, leaving 3 bases not matched to a gene. CDR3 coding DNA: TGCAGCGTTGAGGGACAGGGGGTAGCCGGGGAGCTGTTTTTT. Residues: CSVEGQGVAGELFF.

V and J are TRBV7-2 and TRBJ1-2, with 12 bases aligning to TRBD1. The germline CDR1 and CDR2 sequences are SGHTA and FQGNSA. With 1 base clipped from V and 8 bases from J, the junction kept 11 bases outside the gene matches. This CDR3 spans 17 amino acids. The CDR3 DNA is TGTGCCAGCAGCTTAGGGGGGACAGGGGGCTTAATGGAGGGCTACACCTTC. Residues: CASSLGGTGGLMEGYTF.

The gene calls are TRBV6-2 or TRBV6-3 and TRBJ2-7; perhaps TRBD2 as D (7 bases). This CDR3 contains 15 residues. Deletions cut 5 bases from V and 4 bases from J, with 18 bases between. Germline V gene sequence: CDR1 MNHEY, CDR2 SVGEGT. Here the CDR3 reads CASSPRAGALYEQYF. CDR3 coding DNA: TGTGCCAGCAGTCCTCGGGCGGGGGCCTTATACGAGCAGTACTTC.

The chain links TRBV5-1 to TRBJ1-4, with 7 bases matching TRBD1. The CDR3 totals 14 residues. J lost 8 bases, V lost 2 bases, and 6 bases had no gene match. Germline CDR1 SGHRS, CDR2 YFSETQ. CDR3: CASSLTGQIEKLFF. CDR3 nucleotide sequence: TGCGCCAGCAGCTTAACGGGACAGATAGAAAAACTGTTTTTT.

The chain carries TRBV18 and TRBJ1-4; D is possibly TRBD1 (5 bases). The CDR3 loop spans 14 amino acids. Trimming took off 5 bases at V and 7 bases at J, with 14 bases between the two ends. Germline lookup yields CDR1 KGHSH and CDR2 LQKENI. The CDR3 spells CASSSGRGIEKLFF. The CDR3 nucleotides read TGTGCCAGCTCATCGGGACGAGGGATTGAAAAACTGTTTTTT.

The rearrangement links TRBV7-9 to TRBJ2-7, with D possibly matching TRBD2 (7 bases). With 5 bases removed from V and 1 base from J, the gap between germline ends came to 18 bases. This CDR3 is built from 16 residues. Germline V CDR1 and CDR2: SEHNR, FQNEAQ (reference sequence). CDR3 sequence: CASSIQRGGLSYEQYF. DNA of the CDR3: TGTGCCAGCAGCATCCAAAGGGGGGGGCTGTCCTACGAGCAGTACTTC. Full variable domain (rest looked up from reference TRBV7-9 and TRBJ2-7): DTGVSQNPRHKITKRGQNVTFRCDPISEHNRLYWYRQTLGQGPEFLTYFQNEAQLEKSRLLSDRFSAERPKGSFSTLEIQRTEQGDSAMYLCASSIQRGGLSYEQYFGPGTRLTVT.

This clonotype was counted a few times. V is TRBV20-1 and J is TRBJ2-7; 12 bases align to TRBD1. Germline trimming cut 3 bases from V and 5 bases from J; bases unmatched to any gene: 11. The length of the CDR3 is 16 residues. Germline CDR1 DFQATT, CDR2 SNEGSKA (reference sequence). Here the CDR3 reads CSASDISGTGGNEQYF. CDR3 DNA: TGCAGTGCTAGCGATATTTCCGGGACAGGGGGCAACGAGCAGTACTTC.

This sequence joins TRBV7-2 and TRBJ1-2; D may be TRBD1 (5 bases). Germline loops: CDR1 SGHTA, CDR2 FQGNSA. The CDR3 is made up of 18 amino acids. Trimming pared 3 bases from V and 1 base from J, leaving 21 bases between. The CDR3 coding sequence is TGTGCCAGCAGCTTGGGAATCAGGGCGCCCGATCATAACTATGGCTACACCTTC. This gives the protein CASSLGIRAPDHNYGYTF.